This T cell receptor beta chain appears in the sequencing data of a study of Ad26.COV2.S vaccination and SARS-CoV-2 variants. Study in general: Ad26.COV2.S shots went into the muscle once or twice, 56 days apart.

The V and J ends lost 0 bases and 4 bases respectively, with 10 bases between them. Germline V gene sequence: CDR1 SGHTS, CDR2 YDEGEE. This CDR3 spans 14 amino acids. Treatment defined: around 19 received Ad26.COV2.S at low or high dose, single or two shots; about five received placebo; per-sample allocation not given. Sampling took place 63 days after the first vaccine or placebo injection. Only in-frame clones appear in the TCRdb table, and some are missing; sequencing was by immunoSEQ multiplex PCR. This sample has some 350,000 clones, with 90% found just once. The material sequenced was peripheral blood, taken in a trial of Ad26.COV2.S vaccine versus placebo. The chain recombines TRBV5-8 with TRBJ1-2; no definite D call. This receptor was identified in a person aged 18-60 years who received the Ad26.COV2.S COVID-19 vaccine or a placebo. CDR3 DNA sequence: TGTGCCAGCAGCTTGGGGTTGTCGGTCTATGGCTACACCTTC. It yields the protein CASSLGLSVYGYTF.